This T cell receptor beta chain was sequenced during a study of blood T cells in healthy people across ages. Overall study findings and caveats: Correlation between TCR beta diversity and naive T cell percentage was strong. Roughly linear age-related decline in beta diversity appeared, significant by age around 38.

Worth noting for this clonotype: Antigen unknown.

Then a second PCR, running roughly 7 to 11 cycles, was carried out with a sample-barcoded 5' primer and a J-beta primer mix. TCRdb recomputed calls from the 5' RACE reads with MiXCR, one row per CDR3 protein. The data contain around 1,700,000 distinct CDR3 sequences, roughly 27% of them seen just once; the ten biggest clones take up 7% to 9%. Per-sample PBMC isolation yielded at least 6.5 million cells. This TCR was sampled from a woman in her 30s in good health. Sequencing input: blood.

The CDR3 is CAISESGRTNEKLFF. Here the CDR3 DNA reads TGTGCCATCAGTGAGAGCGGGAGGACTAATGAAAAACTGTTTTTT. The gene calls are TRBV10-3 and TRBJ1-4; no definite D call. Trimming removed 2 bases at V and 2 bases at J, with 9 bases between. CDR3 length equals 15 residues. The germline CDR1 and CDR2 sequences are ENHRY and SYGVKD.